This is a list of T cell receptor beta chains from one sample in a study of blood T cell repertoires in COVID-19. Using immunoSEQ multiplex PCR, the repertoire was profiled, and TCRdb retains in-frame clones only, with some absent. The sample has fewer than 200,000 clones; 86% are singletons. The sequenced material came from peripheral blood. Receptor source: a man between 65 and 79 years old with active or convalescent COVID-19. Both conserved end residues are part of each CDR3. A D gene is named only where the DNA matches it firmly. The listing skips clone size in some rows; elsewhere it reads once, few, many or a size class.

d_call: TRBD1; v_call: TRBV28; j_call: TRBJ2-7; clone_size: -; cdr3_nt: TGTGCCAGCAGCCTGGGGACAGGGAATTCCTACGAGCAGTACTTC; cdr3_aa: CASSLGTGNSYEQYF
d_call: TRBD1; v_call: TRBV7-2; j_call: TRBJ2-1; clone_size: -; cdr3_nt: TGTGCCAGCAGCTTAGACAGGGGGGCCTACAATGAGCAGTTCTTC; cdr3_aa: CASSLDRGAYNEQFF
d_call: -; v_call: TRBV7-5; j_call: TRBJ2-5; clone_size: -; cdr3_nt: TGTGCCAGAAGCTTAGCGCTAGCGGGGGACCAAGAGACCCAGTACTTC; cdr3_aa: CARSLALAGDQETQYF
d_call: TRBD1; v_call: TRBV5-1; j_call: TRBJ1-2; clone_size: -; cdr3_nt: TGCGCCAGCAACCGACAGGGTTTAGGAGATGGCTACACCTTC; cdr3_aa: CASNRQGLGDGYTF
d_call: -; v_call: TRBV6-2/TRBV6-3; j_call: TRBJ1-1; clone_size: -; cdr3_nt: TGTGCCAGCAGTCACCCGGGGGGGGCGAGCACTGAAGCTTTCTTT; cdr3_aa: CASSHPGGASTEAFF
d_call: -; v_call: TRBV13; j_call: TRBJ1-4; clone_size: -; cdr3_nt: TGTGCCAGCAGCTTAAGGACAGCGCTTGCGGAAAAACTGTTTTTT; cdr3_aa: CASSLRTALAEKLFF
d_call: TRBD1; v_call: TRBV5-8; j_call: TRBJ2-5; clone_size: -; cdr3_nt: TGTGCCAGCAGCCGAGACAGGGGGAGGAAGACCCAGTACTTC; cdr3_aa: CASSRDRGRKTQYF
d_call: -; v_call: TRBV7-2; j_call: TRBJ1-5; clone_size: -; cdr3_nt: TGTGCCAGCAGCCCTCCGTTAGGCAATCAGCCCCAGCATTTT; cdr3_aa: CASSPPLGNQPQHF
d_call: -; v_call: TRBV6-5; j_call: TRBJ1-2; clone_size: -; cdr3_nt: TGTGCCGTCGGTCGGGGAATGGGCGATGGCTACACCTTC; cdr3_aa: CAVGRGMGDGYTF
d_call: -; v_call: TRBV5-1; j_call: TRBJ1-1; clone_size: -; cdr3_nt: TGCGCCAGCAGCTCGGAACTGCGGACAGTCACTGAAGCTTTCTTT; cdr3_aa: CASSSELRTVTEAFF
d_call: -; v_call: TRBV7-8; j_call: TRBJ2-7; clone_size: -; cdr3_nt: TGTGCCAGCAGCCCTACACTATCGGGAGACTACGAGCAGTACTTC; cdr3_aa: CASSPTLSGDYEQYF
d_call: TRBD2; v_call: TRBV5-1; j_call: TRBJ2-2; clone_size: -; cdr3_nt: TGCGCCAGCAGCTCTCTAGCGGGGACCACGAACACCGGGGAGCTGTTTTTT; cdr3_aa: CASSSLAGTTNTGELFF
d_call: TRBD1; v_call: TRBV7-7; j_call: TRBJ2-1; clone_size: -; cdr3_nt: TGTGCTAGCAGCTTAGTTGACAGGGGTACGTACAATGAGCAGTTCTTC; cdr3_aa: CASSLVDRGTYNEQFF
d_call: -; v_call: TRBV7-6; j_call: TRBJ1-1; clone_size: once; cdr3_nt: TGTGCCAGCAGCTTAGCCCCGGGTCAGAACACTGAAGCTTTCTTT; cdr3_aa: CASSLAPGQNTEAFF
d_call: -; v_call: TRBV5-8; j_call: TRBJ1-5; clone_size: -; cdr3_nt: TGTGCCAGCAGCATCGTCCGGGAGAGTTTTCCGGATTTT; cdr3_aa: CASSIVRESFPDF
d_call: -; v_call: TRBV19; j_call: TRBJ2-3; clone_size: -; cdr3_nt: TGTGCCAGTAGGGGGGGACGGAGCACAGATACGCAGTATTTT; cdr3_aa: CASRGGRSTDTQYF
d_call: TRBD2; v_call: TRBV20-1; j_call: TRBJ2-1; clone_size: -; cdr3_nt: TGCAGTGCTAGTCCCGGGACTAGAGGGTCTGAGCAGTTCTTC; cdr3_aa: CSASPGTRGSEQFF
d_call: -; v_call: TRBV18; j_call: TRBJ1-5; clone_size: -; cdr3_nt: TGTGCCAGCTCACCCCGGACTGACAGGCAGCCCCAGCATTTT; cdr3_aa: CASSPRTDRQPQHF
d_call: TRBD1; v_call: TRBV6-5; j_call: TRBJ1-2; clone_size: -; cdr3_nt: TGTGCCAGGACAGGGGAGCGAGGCTACACCTTC; cdr3_aa: CARTGERGYTF
d_call: -; v_call: TRBV15; j_call: TRBJ2-5; clone_size: -; cdr3_nt: TGTGCCACCAGCAGAGGGAGGGGAGAGGGCGAGACCCAGTACTTC; cdr3_aa: CATSRGRGEGETQYF
d_call: -; v_call: TRBV2; j_call: TRBJ2-2; clone_size: -; cdr3_nt: TGTGCCAGCATACAAACCGGGGAGCTGTTTTTT; cdr3_aa: CASIQTGELFF
d_call: -; v_call: TRBV11-3; j_call: TRBJ1-1; clone_size: -; cdr3_nt: TGTGCCAGCAGCTTACGGGGTTACAACACTGAAGCTTTCTTT; cdr3_aa: CASSLRGYNTEAFF
d_call: -; v_call: TRBV6-5; j_call: TRBJ1-1; clone_size: -; cdr3_nt: TGTGCCAGCAGGTATGGGGGGATGAACACTGAAGCTTTCTTT; cdr3_aa: CASRYGGMNTEAFF
d_call: TRBD1; v_call: TRBV27; j_call: TRBJ1-2; clone_size: -; cdr3_nt: TGTGCCAGCAGCAAACAGGGGAACTATGGCTACACCTTC; cdr3_aa: CASSKQGNYGYTF
d_call: -; v_call: TRBV4-3; j_call: TRBJ2-3; clone_size: -; cdr3_nt: TGCGCCAGCAGCCAAGATATCTACAGGGAAAACACAGATACGCAGTATTTT; cdr3_aa: CASSQDIYRENTDTQYF
d_call: -; v_call: TRBV5-5; j_call: TRBJ1-6; clone_size: -; cdr3_nt: TGTGCCAGCAGCTTGGCTTTCCGCTCCTATAATTCACCCCTCCACTTT; cdr3_aa: CASSLAFRSYNSPLHF
d_call: TRBD2; v_call: TRBV7-9; j_call: TRBJ2-3; clone_size: few; cdr3_nt: TGTGCCAGCAGCTTAGAGCGGGAGGGTAGCACAGATACGCAGTATTTT; cdr3_aa: CASSLEREGSTDTQYF
d_call: TRBD2; v_call: TRBV7-6; j_call: TRBJ2-1; clone_size: -; cdr3_nt: TGTGCCAGCAGCTTAGGCGGCGGGAGCGGGGATGAGCAGTTCTTC; cdr3_aa: CASSLGGGSGDEQFF
d_call: -; v_call: TRBV7-2; j_call: TRBJ1-1; clone_size: -; cdr3_nt: TGTGCCAGCAGCTTAGTGGGGGCCGGTTGGACTGAAGCTTTCTTT; cdr3_aa: CASSLVGAGWTEAFF
d_call: -; v_call: TRBV5-1; j_call: TRBJ1-1; clone_size: -; cdr3_nt: TGCGCCAGCAGCTTGGCCGAGGTGGGGGCCCCGGACACTGAAGCTTTCTTT; cdr3_aa: CASSLAEVGAPDTEAFF
d_call: TRBD1; v_call: TRBV19; j_call: TRBJ1-2; clone_size: -; cdr3_nt: TGTGCCAGTAGTATGGTGACAGGGAGGAACTATGGCTACACCTTC; cdr3_aa: CASSMVTGRNYGYTF